Listed below are T cell receptor beta chains from one sample, sequenced in a study of technical replicates of blood from several donors. TCRdb's table, derived via immunoSEQ multiplex PCR, lists solely in-frame clones and lacks some. The data show 50,000 to 70,000 clones, with approximately 88% seen just once and about 4.7% held by the top ten. Specimen: PBMCs. The receptors were sampled from a human donor in good health. Some clones in this sample may be carry-over from other donors' samples. Each CDR3 is given with its conserved first and last residue. The order of the fields is D gene, J gene, V gene, CDR3 protein. The D gene is left open where the match is weak.

d_gene: NA; j_gene: TRBJ1-6; v_gene: TRBV7-9; CDR3aa: CASSLTGPGDSPLHF
d_gene: NA; j_gene: TRBJ1-3; v_gene: TRBV7-7; CDR3aa: CASSLGGSGNTIYF
d_gene: NA; j_gene: TRBJ2-3; v_gene: TRBV29-1; CDR3aa: CSSRSTDTQYF
d_gene: TRBD1; j_gene: TRBJ1-6; v_gene: TRBV5-1; CDR3aa: CASSFETGFSPLHF
d_gene: NA; j_gene: TRBJ2-7; v_gene: TRBV19; CDR3aa: CASSDNLYEQYF
d_gene: TRBD1; j_gene: TRBJ1-6; v_gene: TRBV7-3; CDR3aa: CASSSGTVYNSPLHF
d_gene: NA; j_gene: TRBJ1-3; v_gene: TRBV5-1; CDR3aa: CASSPGVGSGNTIYF
d_gene: NA; j_gene: TRBJ2-1; v_gene: TRBV19; CDR3aa: CASSGGALNEQFF
d_gene: TRBD1; j_gene: TRBJ2-7; v_gene: TRBV7-2; CDR3aa: CASSLAPGQRYEQYF
d_gene: NA; j_gene: TRBJ2-7; v_gene: TRBV7-8; CDR3aa: CASSLGYLEQYF
d_gene: NA; j_gene: TRBJ2-7; v_gene: TRBV7-9; CDR3aa: CATTPTGPHEQYF
d_gene: NA; j_gene: TRBJ1-2; v_gene: TRBV9; CDR3aa: CASSVGTFNYGYTF
d_gene: NA; j_gene: TRBJ2-3; v_gene: TRBV5-1; CDR3aa: CASRKGGAADTQYF
d_gene: NA; j_gene: TRBJ2-3; v_gene: TRBV11-2; CDR3aa: CASSLDIGGNSDTQYF
d_gene: TRBD2; j_gene: TRBJ2-1; v_gene: TRBV9; CDR3aa: CASSVGLAGGKDNEQFF
d_gene: NA; j_gene: TRBJ2-4; v_gene: TRBV6-6; CDR3aa: CASSQRGNRDLNIQYF
d_gene: NA; j_gene: TRBJ2-7; v_gene: TRBV6-5; CDR3aa: CASSSSGQGRYEQYF
d_gene: TRBD2; j_gene: TRBJ2-1; v_gene: TRBV30; CDR3aa: CAWSPQAGGANEQFF
d_gene: TRBD1; j_gene: TRBJ2-2; v_gene: TRBV29-1; CDR3aa: CSVVGGDRASGELFF
d_gene: NA; j_gene: TRBJ2-6; v_gene: TRBV10-2; CDR3aa: CASSEVLRGDGANVLTF
d_gene: TRBD2; j_gene: TRBJ2-2; v_gene: TRBV9; CDR3aa: CASSRGGAVTGELFF
d_gene: NA; j_gene: TRBJ1-5; v_gene: TRBV4-1; CDR3aa: CASSQDRGNQPQHF
d_gene: NA; j_gene: TRBJ1-2; v_gene: TRBV7-2; CDR3aa: CASSLGQRYGYTF
d_gene: TRBD2; j_gene: TRBJ2-1; v_gene: TRBV5-6; CDR3aa: CASSLAGGPFNEQFF
d_gene: TRBD2; j_gene: TRBJ2-7; v_gene: TRBV2; CDR3aa: CRSTRYWRGGHEQYF
d_gene: TRBD2; j_gene: TRBJ2-7; v_gene: TRBV7-2; CDR3aa: CASSLGGGSSYEQYF
d_gene: NA; j_gene: TRBJ2-3; v_gene: TRBV11-1; CDR3aa: CASSSPSADTQYF
d_gene: NA; j_gene: TRBJ1-4; v_gene: TRBV28; CDR3aa: CASKGGGTSNEKLFF
d_gene: NA; j_gene: TRBJ1-5; v_gene: TRBV27; CDR3aa: CASRKDGQEGDQPQHF
d_gene: NA; j_gene: TRBJ2-5; v_gene: TRBV29-1; CDR3aa: CSVATSQETQYF
d_gene: NA; j_gene: TRBJ2-7; v_gene: TRBV7-9; CDR3aa: CASSQGASYEQYF
d_gene: NA; j_gene: TRBJ1-1; v_gene: TRBV20-1; CDR3aa: CSPQGQGAFF
d_gene: TRBD1; j_gene: TRBJ1-2; v_gene: TRBV7-9; CDR3aa: CASSSGQGAYGYTF
d_gene: NA; j_gene: TRBJ2-1; v_gene: TRBV6-5; CDR3aa: CASSYSLGGNEQFF
d_gene: NA; j_gene: TRBJ1-1; v_gene: TRBV10-3; CDR3aa: CATQTEANTEAFF
d_gene: TRBD2; j_gene: TRBJ2-1; v_gene: TRBV19; CDR3aa: CASKAGGWAYNEQFF
d_gene: NA; j_gene: TRBJ2-3; v_gene: TRBV2; CDR3aa: CASRWAIIDTQYF
d_gene: NA; j_gene: TRBJ2-7; v_gene: TRBV5-4; CDR3aa: CASSLANYEQYF
d_gene: TRBD2; j_gene: TRBJ2-6; v_gene: TRBV10-2; CDR3aa: CASKAGGAGANVLTF
d_gene: TRBD1; j_gene: TRBJ2-1; v_gene: TRBV4-2; CDR3aa: CASSLIPGTGGNEQFF
d_gene: TRBD2; j_gene: TRBJ2-5; v_gene: TRBV19; CDR3aa: CASSGAGVEETQYF
d_gene: NA; j_gene: TRBJ2-3; v_gene: TRBV6-5; CDR3aa: CASTHPGTDTQYF
d_gene: NA; j_gene: TRBJ1-6; v_gene: TRBV5-1; CDR3aa: CASSFGTEGNSPLHF
d_gene: TRBD1; j_gene: TRBJ2-7; v_gene: TRBV18; CDR3aa: CASSPGTGGFYEQYF
d_gene: NA; j_gene: TRBJ2-2; v_gene: TRBV7-8; CDR3aa: CASSSPFGAGELFF
d_gene: TRBD2; j_gene: NA; v_gene: TRBV7-9; CDR3aa: CASSLVASGVYEQYF
d_gene: NA; j_gene: TRBJ2-7; v_gene: TRBV5-1; CDR3aa: CASSLGVWRGPYEQYF
d_gene: NA; j_gene: TRBJ1-6; v_gene: TRBV19; CDR3aa: CASSIALFSPLHF
d_gene: TRBD2; j_gene: TRBJ2-5; v_gene: TRBV9; CDR3aa: CASSVGGLAGGYQETQYF
d_gene: NA; j_gene: TRBJ1-6; v_gene: TRBV5-1; CDR3aa: CASSLERTHLNLNSPLHF
d_gene: TRBD1; j_gene: TRBJ2-3; v_gene: TRBV6-5; CDR3aa: CASSYSGTGVDTQYF
d_gene: NA; j_gene: TRBJ2-7; v_gene: TRBV12-5; CDR3aa: CASGFHPQGSFYEQYF